The 27 T cell receptor beta chains presented below share a single source sample, sequenced in a study of blood T cell repertoires in COVID-19. Sequencing was performed with immunoSEQ multiplex PCR; in TCRdb, only in-frame clones are kept and a portion is missing. The table lists hundreds of thousands of clones, 85% to 90% of them singletons. The sequenced sample was PBMCs or T cells enriched from blood (not recorded which). The receptors originated from a woman under 30 who had recovered from COVID-19.

The V and J genes are TRBV11-2 and TRBJ2-7, with D possibly matching TRBD2 (5 bases). Between the trimmed V and J ends, which lost 1 base and 7 bases, there was a span of 14 bases. CDR3 length: 14 amino acids. The germline gives CDR1 SGHAT, CDR2 FQNNGV. The CDR3 region is CASSLGRELEEQYF. In nucleotides, the CDR3 is TGTGCCAGCAGCTTAGGCCGGGAACTTGAGGAGCAGTACTTC.

The chain carries TRBV12-3 or TRBV12-4 and TRBJ2-7; TRBD1 is a possible D gene (5 bases). This CDR3 contains 13 residues. V lost 3 bases, J lost 3 bases, and 9 bases lay in between. In DNA, the CDR3 is TGTGCCAGCAGTTTGGTCGACAGCTACGAGCAGTACTTC. Amino acid sequence: CASSLVDSYEQYF.

V gene TRBV5-1 combines with J gene TRBJ2-1, with D possibly being TRBD1 (6 bases). The CDR3 sequence is 14 residues long. Germline assignment: CDR1 SGHRS and CDR2 YFSETQ. Trimming shortened V by 6 bases and J by 8 bases, and 18 bases separated the two germline ends. The chain's CDR3 is CASTLVGAEDEQFF. The CDR3 region has the DNA TGCGCCAGCACCCTGGTGGGGGCCGAGGATGAGCAGTTCTTC.

Only a few counts were recorded for this clone. The chain uses TRBV2 and TRBJ1-3; 9 bases align to TRBD1. From germline, CDR1 is SNHLY and CDR2 FYNNEI. The CDR3 loop spans 16 amino acids. J gave up 2 bases and V 9 bases, and 11 bases lay outside the gene matches. The DNA of the CDR3 is TGTGCCAGAAACCGGGACAGGGCGCTCACTGGAAACACCATATATTTT. Translation gives CARNRDRALTGNTIYF. Based on the CDR3 plus reference TRBV2 and TRBJ1-3, the full variable domain is EPEVTQTPSHQVTQMGQEVILRCVPISNHLYFYWYRQILGQKVEFLVSFYNNEISEKSEIFDDQFSVERPDGSNFTLKIRSTKLEDSAMYFCARNRDRALTGNTIYFGEGSWLTVV.

The rearrangement joins TRBV18 to TRBJ1-4; D gene unclear. The CDR3 extends over 11 amino acids. CDR1 is KGHSH, CDR2 LQKENI, per germline. V was pared by 3 bases and J by 14 bases, with 10 bases between. CDR3 loop: CASSPGDTLFF. For the CDR3, the DNA is TGTGCCAGCTCACCCGGGGATACGCTGTTTTTT.

J is TRBJ1-2 and V is TRBV7-2, with D maybe TRBD1 (6 bases). This CDR3 is built from 14 residues. Germline V CDR1 and CDR2: SGHTA, FQGNSA. V lost 10 bases to trimming and J lost 1 base, with 16 bases between them. The CDR3 here is CAIKQGIFNYGYTF. The CDR3 bases are TGTGCCATTAAACAGGGAATATTTAACTATGGCTACACCTTC.

This sequence joins TRBV30 and TRBJ2-5, with 8 bases identical to TRBD2. The CDR3 has 15 residues. CDR1 is GTSNPN, CDR2 SVGIG, per germline (reference sequence). The J segment lost 5 bases and the V segment lost 2 bases, leaving 10 bases of the junction unmatched. The CDR3 spells CAWSPPRGGPETQYF. The CDR3 DNA is TGTGCCTGGAGTCCCCCACGGGGGGGCCCGGAGACCCAGTACTTC.

This clone was seen a single time. This chain connects TRBV11-2 to TRBJ1-4, with D unclear. CDR1 SGHAT and CDR2 FQNNGV come from the germline V gene. Trimming removed 5 bases at V and 12 bases at J, with 16 bases between. CDR3 size: 13 residues. DNA of the CDR3: TGTGCCAGCAGCCCGACGTGGGTCGGGGAACTGTTTTTT. It translates to CASSPTWVGELFF.

This clone is a singleton in its sample. This chain uses TRBV28 with TRBJ1-2; 8 bases are a match to TRBD1. This CDR3 region has 15 residues. Germline V gene data show CDR1 as MDHEN and CDR2 as SYDVKM. The V gene end was trimmed by 6 bases and the J gene end by 3 bases; junction bases not matched to a gene: 9. The CDR3 DNA sequence: TGTGCCAGCAGCAAAAGACAGGGGTTGGACTATGGCTACACCTTC. Translated: CASSKRQGLDYGYTF.

The chain links TRBV5-1 to TRBJ1-1, with a weak D call TRBD1 (6 bases). The CDR3 is 15 residues long. The V end lost 0 bases, the J end lost 2 bases, and 11 bases lay between the germline ends. CDR1 is SGHRS and CDR2 is YFSETQ in the germline V gene. CDR3 residues: CASSLVGTQNTEAFF. The CDR3 DNA reads as TGCGCCAGCAGCTTGGTCGGGACACAAAACACTGAAGCTTTCTTT.

V usage is TRBV15 and J usage is TRBJ1-5, with D hard to call. CDR1 LNHNV and CDR2 YYDKDF come from the germline V gene (reference sequence). CDR3 length: 14 amino acids. The ends were cut back, 6 bases at V and 1 base at J, with 10 bases in the middle. For the CDR3, the DNA is TGTGCCACCAGGACGGGTATCAGCAATCAGCCCCAGCATTTT. Residues: CATRTGISNQPQHF.

The V and J genes are TRBV18 and TRBJ1-6, with unresolved D. The V and J ends lost 2 bases and 13 bases respectively, with 12 bases between them. CDR3 length equals 13 residues. The germline CDR1 and CDR2 sequences are KGHSH and LQKENI. The CDR3 protein is CASSPSVLSPLHF. The CDR3 bases are TGTGCCAGCTCACCATCGGTCCTGTCGCCCCTCCACTTT.

This clone was seen at least ten times. The same CDR3 is also encoded by other DNA sequences in this sample. J is TRBJ1-5 and V is TRBV15; D remains unclear. The CDR3 consists of 13 residues. V was shortened by 0 bases and J by 6 bases, with 6 bases between the two germline ends. The germline gives CDR1 LNHNV, CDR2 YYDKDF (reference sequence). The CDR3 bases are TGTGCCACCAGCAGAGATCCCGGTCAGCCCCAGCATTTT. It encodes CATSRDPGQPQHF.

The rearrangement uses TRBV11-2 and TRBJ1-4; weak D call: TRBD1 (5 bases). The germline V and J ends were trimmed by 5 bases and 8 bases, with 15 bases remaining between them. CDR3 size: 14 residues. Germline V gives CDR1 SGHAT, CDR2 FQNNGV. CDR3 loop: CASSPGGVDEKLFF. The DNA of the CDR3 is TGTGCCAGCAGCCCCGGGGGGGTAGACGAAAAACTGTTTTTT.

The genes are TRBV6-5 and TRBJ1-1; D might be TRBD1 (5 bases). The V end was cut by 4 bases, the J end by 1 base, with 7 bases between. Per the germline V gene, CDR1 is MNHEY and CDR2 is SVGAGI. This CDR3 is built from 13 residues. For the CDR3, the DNA is TGTGCCAGCAGTTTGGGGCCGAACACTGAAGCTTTCTTT. Translation gives CASSLGPNTEAFF.

The count of this clone is one. The genes are TRBV4-1 and TRBJ2-2; 7 bases are a match to TRBD1. This CDR3 has 18 residues. V lost 2 bases and J lost 2; bases outside the gene matches: 11. Germline assignment: CDR1 MGHRA and CDR2 YSYEKL. The CDR3 is CASSQRPSGQTNTGELFF. The DNA of the CDR3 is TGCGCCAGCAGCCAAAGGCCCTCGGGACAGACTAACACCGGGGAGCTGTTTTTT.

In this sample, this clone turned up once. The gene calls are TRBV2 and TRBJ1-2; D is uncertain. V gave up 7 bases and J gave up 7 bases, with 13 bases separating them. The CDR3 length is 12 residues. Germline assignment: CDR1 SNHLY and CDR2 FYNNEI. In nucleotides, the CDR3 is TGTGCCAGCACCCCCTTCCGGGGTGGCTACACCTTC. Its protein product is CASTPFRGGYTF.

This clone was observed a single time. This chain uses TRBV18 with TRBJ1-5; D remains ambiguous. Trimming left V 3 bases short and J 1 base short, with 13 bases between. This CDR3 spans 16 amino acids. Germline V CDR1 and CDR2: KGHSH, LQKENI. The DNA of the CDR3 is TGTGCCAGCTCACCCAGCGGAGGGAGAAGCAATCAGCCCCAGCATTTT. This encodes CASSPSGGRSNQPQHF. The whole variable domain, filled in from reference TRBV18 and TRBJ1-5, reads NAGVMQNPRHLVRRRGQEARLRCSPMKGHSHVYWYRQLPEEGLKFMVYLQKENIIDESGMPKERFSAEFPKEGPSILRIQQVVRGDSAAYFCASSPSGGRSNQPQHFGDGTRLSIL.

The chain uses TRBV5-1 and TRBJ1-1, with 10 bases matching TRBD1. With V trimmed by 4 bases and J by 4 bases, 1 base remained unmatched. The CDR3 totals 13 residues. CDR1 is SGHRS and CDR2 is YFSETQ in the germline V gene. CDR3 coding DNA: TGCGCCAGCAGCGGACAGGGGGGCACTGAAGCTTTCTTT. It yields the protein CASSGQGGTEAFF.

This chain joins TRBV28 and TRBJ1-6, with 7 bases identical to TRBD1. The CDR3 is 16 residues long. The V segment lost 2 bases and the J segment 8 bases; nucleotides outside the gene matches: 9. The germline CDR1 and CDR2 sequences are MDHEN and SYDVKM. This CDR3 is CASSLPTGSFDSPLHF. CDR3 DNA: TGTGCCAGCAGTTTACCGACAGGGTCCTTTGATTCACCCCTCCACTTT.

This CDR3 is CASSSGQGRYSGNTIYF. DNA of the CDR3: TGCGCCAGCAGCTCAGGGCAGGGAAGATACTCTGGAAACACCATATATTTT. The chain has TRBV5-1 and TRBJ1-3; TRBD1 is a possible D gene (5 bases). The length of the CDR3 is 17 residues. Germline V gives CDR1 SGHRS, CDR2 YFSETQ. V shed 3 bases and J shed 0 bases, with 16 bases lying between them.

The genes are TRBV9 and TRBJ1-1; tentatively, D is TRBD1 (5 bases). CDR3 length: 15 residues. Germline CDR1 is SGDLS and CDR2 is YYNGEE. V was shortened by 3 bases and J by 4 bases, with 16 bases between the two germline ends. The CDR3: CASSADPGRTTEAFF. CDR3 nucleotides: TGTGCCAGCAGCGCAGACCCAGGGAGGACCACTGAAGCTTTCTTT.

This clone was counted a few times. The J gene is TRBJ2-7, the V gene TRBV25-1, with TRBD1 identical over 7 bases. Germline CDR1 reads MGHDK; CDR2 reads SYGVNS. The CDR3 runs 14 residues. V lost 6 bases to trimming and J lost 7 bases; unmatched junction nucleotides: 12. In DNA, the CDR3 is TGTGCCAGCAGCCCCCCAACAGGGGACGTGGAGCAGTACTTC. It codes for CASSPPTGDVEQYF.

As to this clone: Additional DNA sequences in this sample encode the identical CDR3. V and J are TRBV19 and TRBJ1-2; no clear D gene. This CDR3 comprises 14 residues. Trimming left V 1 base short and J 2 bases short, with 8 bases between. Per germline, CDR1 LNHDA and CDR2 SQIVND (reference sequence). DNA of the CDR3: TGTGCCAGTAGTATAGGGGCAGGCAACTATGGCTACACCTTC. Its translation is CASSIGAGNYGYTF.

The rearrangement uses TRBV5-5 and TRBJ2-3; TRBD2 matches at 13 bases. CDR1 and CDR2 (germline): SGHKS, YYEKEE (reference sequence). The CDR3 length is 15 residues. The trim removed 3 bases at V and 6 bases at J, leaving 4 bases unmatched. CDR3 DNA sequence: TGTGCCAGCAGCTCCGGGACTAGCGGGGCCGATACGCAGTATTTT. It translates to CASSSGTSGADTQYF.

The rearrangement uses TRBV20-1 and TRBJ2-3; D is unclear. Trimming took 6 bases from V and 2 from J, leaving 6 bases between them. CDR1 DFQATT and CDR2 SNEGSKA come from the germline V gene (reference sequence). This CDR3 comprises 11 residues. The CDR3 DNA is TGCAGTGCGGGCAACACAGATACGCAGTATTTT. As protein: CSAGNTDTQYF.

The V gene is TRBV19, the J gene TRBJ1-5; D not certain. The germline V and J ends were trimmed by 1 base and 4 bases, with 5 bases remaining between them. The CDR3 extends over 13 amino acids. Germline V gene sequence: CDR1 LNHDA, CDR2 SQIVND (reference sequence). The CDR3 DNA reads TGTGCCAGTAGTATAGCAGATAATCAGCCCCAGCATTTT. It codes for CASSIADNQPQHF.